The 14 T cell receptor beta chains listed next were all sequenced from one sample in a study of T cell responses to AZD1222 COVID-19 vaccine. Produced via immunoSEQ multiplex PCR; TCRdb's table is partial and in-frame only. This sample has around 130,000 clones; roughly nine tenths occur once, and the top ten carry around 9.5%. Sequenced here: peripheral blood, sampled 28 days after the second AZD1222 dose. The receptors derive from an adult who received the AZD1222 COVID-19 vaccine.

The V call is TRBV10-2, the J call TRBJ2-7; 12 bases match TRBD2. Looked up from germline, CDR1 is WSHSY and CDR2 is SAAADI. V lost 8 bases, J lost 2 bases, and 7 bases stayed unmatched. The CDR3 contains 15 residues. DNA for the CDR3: TGCGCCAGCGCAGGACTAGCGGGGACTCCCTACGAGCAGTACTTC. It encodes CASAGLAGTPYEQYF.

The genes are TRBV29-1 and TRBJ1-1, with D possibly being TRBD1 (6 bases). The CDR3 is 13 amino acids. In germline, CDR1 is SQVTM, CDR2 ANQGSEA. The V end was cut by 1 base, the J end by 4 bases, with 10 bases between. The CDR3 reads CSVEGGGFTEAFF. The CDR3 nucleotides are TGCAGCGTTGAAGGAGGGGGGTTCACTGAAGCTTTCTTT.

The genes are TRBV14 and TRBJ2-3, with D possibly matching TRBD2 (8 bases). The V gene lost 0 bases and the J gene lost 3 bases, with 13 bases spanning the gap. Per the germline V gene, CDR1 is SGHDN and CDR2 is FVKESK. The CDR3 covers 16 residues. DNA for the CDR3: TGTGCCAGCAGCCAAGATAGCGGGACAGCAACAGATACGCAGTATTTT. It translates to CASSQDSGTATDTQYF.

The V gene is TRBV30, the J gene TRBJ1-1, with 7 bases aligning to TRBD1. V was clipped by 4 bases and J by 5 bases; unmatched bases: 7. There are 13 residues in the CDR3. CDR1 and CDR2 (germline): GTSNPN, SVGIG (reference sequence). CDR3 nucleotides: TGTGCCTGGACACGGGGACAGCGTACTGAAGCTTTCTTT. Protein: CAWTRGQRTEAFF.

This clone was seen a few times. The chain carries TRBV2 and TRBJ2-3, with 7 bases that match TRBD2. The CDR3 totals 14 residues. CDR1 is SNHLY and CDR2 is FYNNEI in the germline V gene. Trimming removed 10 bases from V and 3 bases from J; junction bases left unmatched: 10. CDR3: CANPLAGETDTQYF. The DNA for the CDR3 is TGTGCCAACCCTCTGGCGGGGGAGACAGATACGCAGTATTTT.

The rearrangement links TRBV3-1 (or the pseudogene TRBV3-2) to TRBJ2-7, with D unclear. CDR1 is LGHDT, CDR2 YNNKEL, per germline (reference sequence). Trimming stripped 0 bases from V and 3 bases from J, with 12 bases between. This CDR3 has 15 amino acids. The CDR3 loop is CASSQEWSGFYEQYF. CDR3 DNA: TGTGCCAGCAGCCAAGAATGGTCAGGTTTCTACGAGCAGTACTTC.

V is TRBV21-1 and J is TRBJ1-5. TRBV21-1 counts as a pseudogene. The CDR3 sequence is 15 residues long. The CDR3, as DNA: TGTGCCAGCATGAATGCAACGGATAGCAATCAGCCCCAGCATTTT. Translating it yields CASMNATDSNQPQHF.

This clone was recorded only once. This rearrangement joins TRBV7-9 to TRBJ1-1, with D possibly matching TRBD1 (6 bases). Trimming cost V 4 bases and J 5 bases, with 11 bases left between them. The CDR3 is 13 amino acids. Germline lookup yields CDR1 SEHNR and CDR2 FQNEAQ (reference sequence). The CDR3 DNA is TGTGCCAGCAGCTACCAACAGGGTACTGAAGCTTTCTTT. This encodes CASSYQQGTEAFF. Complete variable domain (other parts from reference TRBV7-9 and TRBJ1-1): DTGVSQNPRHKITKRGQNVTFRCDPISEHNRLYWYRQTLGQGPEFLTYFQNEAQLEKSRLLSDRFSAERPKGSFSTLEIQRTEQGDSAMYLCASSYQQGTEAFFGQGTRLTVV.

CDR3 nucleotides: TGTGCCAGCTCCCGGGGACTGGGAGAAAAACTGTTTTTT. Amino acids: CASSRGLGEKLFF. The chain recombines TRBV18 with TRBJ1-4, with D possibly TRBD1 on 5 matching bases. The CDR3 totals 13 residues. V was shortened by 6 bases and J by 8 bases, with 13 bases between the two germline ends. Germline V lookup: CDR1 KGHSH, CDR2 LQKENI.

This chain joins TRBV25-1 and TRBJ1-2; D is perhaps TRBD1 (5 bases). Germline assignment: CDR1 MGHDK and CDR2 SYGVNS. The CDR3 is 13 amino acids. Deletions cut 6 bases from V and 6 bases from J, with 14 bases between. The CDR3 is CASSPGQGDGYTF. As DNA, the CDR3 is TGTGCCAGCAGCCCCGGGCAGGGCGATGGCTACACCTTC.

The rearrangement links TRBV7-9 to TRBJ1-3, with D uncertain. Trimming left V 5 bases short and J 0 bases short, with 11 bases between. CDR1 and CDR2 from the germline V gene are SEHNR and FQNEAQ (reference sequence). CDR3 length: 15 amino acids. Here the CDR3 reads CASSTSTSSGNTIYF. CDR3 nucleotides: TGTGCCAGCAGCACGTCGACAAGCTCTGGAAACACCATATATTTT.

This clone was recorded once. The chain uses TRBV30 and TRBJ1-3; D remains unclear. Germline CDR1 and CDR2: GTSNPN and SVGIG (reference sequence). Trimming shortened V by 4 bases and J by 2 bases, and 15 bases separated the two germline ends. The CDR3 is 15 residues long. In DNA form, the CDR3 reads TGTGCCTGGACTCCCGGTCGGGTCGCTGGAAACACCATATATTTT. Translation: CAWTPGRVAGNTIYF.

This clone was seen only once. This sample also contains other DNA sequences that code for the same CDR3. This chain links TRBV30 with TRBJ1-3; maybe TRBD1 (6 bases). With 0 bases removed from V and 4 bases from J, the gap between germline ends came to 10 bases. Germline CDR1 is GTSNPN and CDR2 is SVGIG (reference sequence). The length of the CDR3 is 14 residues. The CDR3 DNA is TGTGCCTGGAGTGTACGTGGGGGCGGAAACACCATATATTTT. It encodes CAWSVRGGGNTIYF. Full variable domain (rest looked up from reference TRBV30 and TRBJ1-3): SQTIHQWPATLVQPVGSPLSLECTVEGTSNPNLYWYRQAAGRGLQLLFYSVGIGQISSEVPQNLSASRPQDRQFILSSKKLLLSDSGFYLCAWSVRGGGNTIYFGEGSWLTVV.

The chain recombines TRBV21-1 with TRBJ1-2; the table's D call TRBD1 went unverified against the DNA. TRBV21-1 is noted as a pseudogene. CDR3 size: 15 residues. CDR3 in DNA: TGTGCCAGCAGCCTAGACGGACAGGGTTTGAGGGGCTACACCTTC. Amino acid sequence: CASSLDGQGLRGYTF.